Shown below are 25 T cell receptor beta chains from a single sample sequenced in a study of identical twins. MiXCR, run by TCRdb on the 5' RACE reads, gives a single entry per CDR3 protein. Here the sample spans roughly 770,000 distinct CDR3 sequences, 18% being singletons. These data are also associated with another study on T cells expressing NK-cell markers.

Sequencing was done on a sample of PBMCs. These receptors were collected from a woman under 30 in good health.

This clonotype has a handful of counts. The chain has TRBV5-8 and TRBJ2-5; TRBD1 agrees at 8 bases. After removal of 3 bases from V and 5 bases from J, the junction contained 9 bases not matched to a gene. The CDR3 totals 15 residues. Germline CDR1 reads SGHTS; CDR2 reads YDEGEE. This CDR3 is CASSYVTGAGETQYF. CDR3 nucleotides: TGTGCCAGCAGCTATGTGACAGGGGCTGGCGAGACCCAGTACTTC.

The sample holds a few counts of this clonotype. The rearrangement uses TRBV15 and TRBJ1-5; D is possibly TRBD1 (6 bases). Between the trimmed V and J ends, which lost 3 bases and 5 bases, there was a span of 8 bases. Germline loops: CDR1 LNHNV, CDR2 YYDKDF (reference sequence). The CDR3 has 13 residues. The CDR3 coding sequence is TGTGCCACCAGCAGGAACAGGGATCAGCCCCAGCATTTT. Amino acid sequence: CATSRNRDQPQHF.

This clonotype has more than one count but fewer than ten. The V and J genes are TRBV7-8 and TRBJ2-5; D remains ambiguous. The germline V gene encodes CDR1 SGHVS and CDR2 FQNEAQ. The CDR3 covers 14 residues. Between the trimmed V and J ends, which lost 8 bases and 0 bases, there was a span of 13 bases. The CDR3 loop reads CASGPDPYQETQYF. CDR3 in DNA: TGTGCCAGCGGACCCGACCCGTACCAAGAGACCCAGTACTTC.

The chain is built from TRBV7-9 and TRBJ2-7; 9 bases agree with TRBD2. From germline, CDR1 is SEHNR and CDR2 FQNEAQ (reference sequence). This CDR3 has 15 amino acids. V shed 5 bases and J 4 bases; nucleotides not matched to a gene: 9. The DNA for the CDR3 is TGTGCCAGCAGCCTCCCGGGACTAGCACCTTACGAGCAGTACTTC. Protein product: CASSLPGLAPYEQYF.

V is TRBV24-1 and J is TRBJ2-1, with 12 positions matching TRBD1. The CDR3 spans 15 residues. V trimming: 6 bases; J trimming: 8 bases; junction bases outside the gene matches: 7. The germline CDR1 and CDR2 sequences are KGHDR and SFDVKD. The DNA of the CDR3 is TGTGCCACCAGTTTCACCGGGACAGGGGGCGATGAGCAGTTCTTC. Translating it yields CATSFTGTGGDEQFF.

This clonotype was seen only a few times. The chain carries TRBV7-2 and TRBJ2-1, with 8 bases aligning to TRBD2. The CDR3 totals 15 residues. Per germline, CDR1 SGHTA and CDR2 FQGNSA. Unmatched junction bases numbered 6, after V lost 0 bases and J lost 8 bases. CDR3 protein: CASSLASGALDEQFF. As DNA, the CDR3 is TGTGCCAGCAGCTTAGCTAGCGGGGCCTTGGATGAGCAGTTCTTC.

This clonotype was counted ten times or more. The CDR3 DNA reads as TGTGCCATCAGTGCGTTAGAGGAGCCTCTCGACGAGCAGTACTTC. Protein: CAISALEEPLDEQYF. The V and J genes are TRBV10-3 and TRBJ2-7; no definite D call. Trimming took 4 bases from V and 5 from J, leaving 18 bases between them. The CDR3 totals 15 residues. Germline-derived CDR1 and CDR2 are ENHRY and SYGVKD.

This clonotype has ten or more counts. This chain connects TRBV20-1 to TRBJ1-2, with 7 bases matching TRBD1. V shed 4 bases and J 8 bases; nucleotides not matched to a gene: 10. The CDR3 contains 13 residues. Looked up from germline, CDR1 is DFQATT and CDR2 is SNEGSKA (reference sequence). The DNA for the CDR3 is TGCAGTGCTAAACCCGGGACAGAGGAAGGCTACACCTTC. This sequence encodes CSAKPGTEEGYTF.

This chain joins TRBV10-3 and TRBJ2-1; D unresolved. Germline V CDR1 and CDR2: ENHRY, SYGVKD. V lost 3 bases and J 0 bases, leaving 9 bases between the germline ends. The CDR3 totals 15 residues. The DNA of the CDR3 is TGTGCCATCAGTGATGGGCAGAACTCCTACAATGAGCAGTTCTTC. Amino acid sequence: CAISDGQNSYNEQFF.

This clonotype was counted only a few times. The chain carries TRBV20-1 and TRBJ1-5, with D possibly matching TRBD1 (5 bases). The germline gives CDR1 DFQATT, CDR2 SNEGSKA (reference sequence). The CDR3 is 13 residues long. With 5 bases removed from V and 11 bases from J, the gap between germline ends came to 19 bases. The CDR3 nucleotides read TGCAGTGCTGGCATACACGGGGGGAAAGCCCAGCATTTT. Amino acid sequence: CSAGIHGGKAQHF.

This clonotype was detected only a few times. The chain has TRBV29-1 and TRBJ2-7; D may be TRBD1 (5 bases). The V and J ends lost 5 bases and 6 bases respectively, with 17 bases between them. Germline CDR1 SQVTM, CDR2 ANQGSEA. CDR3 length equals 13 residues. The CDR3 DNA sequence: TGCAGCGTTCCTGTCGTAGGGGCCGGCGAGCAGTACTTC. Translation gives CSVPVVGAGEQYF.

The gene calls are TRBV6-5 and TRBJ2-7; either TRBD1 or TRBD2 may supply D (6 bases each). V was trimmed by 0 bases and J by 4 bases, leaving 10 bases between them. The germline V gene has CDR1 MNHEY and CDR2 SVGAGI. The CDR3 consists of 14 residues. In nucleotides, the CDR3 is TGTGCCAGCAGTTACTCGGGGGGCGGTTACGAGCAGTACTTC. Its protein is CASSYSGGGYEQYF.

The chain joins TRBV20-1 to TRBJ2-3; 10 bases are shared with TRBD2. CDR1 is DFQATT, CDR2 SNEGSKA, per germline (reference sequence). The CDR3 extends over 18 amino acids. V lost 2 bases and J lost 2; bases outside the gene matches: 13. The CDR3 nucleotides are TGCAGTGCTAGACTAGCGGGGGAAGGAATCCGAGACACAGATACGCAGTATTTT. As protein: CSARLAGEGIRDTDTQYF.

The table lists this clonotype with a few counts. This sequence joins TRBV4-3 and TRBJ2-5, with D possibly matching TRBD1 (6 bases). This CDR3 comprises 13 residues. Germline assignment: CDR1 LGHNA and CDR2 YSLEER. V was cut by 3 bases and J by 5 bases, with 10 bases left in between. CDR3 in DNA: TGCGCCAGCAGCCATGACGACAGGGAGACCCAGTACTTC. Residues: CASSHDDRETQYF.

The chain links TRBV15 to TRBJ2-1; D might be TRBD2 (5 bases). V was clipped by 4 bases and J by 0 bases, with 7 bases between them. CDR3 length equals 14 residues. Germline CDR1 reads LNHNV; CDR2 reads YYDKDF (reference sequence). CDR3 loop: CATSKEGSYNEQFF. DNA of the CDR3: TGTGCCACCAGCAAAGAGGGCTCCTACAATGAGCAGTTCTTC.

The chain has TRBV6-2 or TRBV6-3 and TRBJ2-1; 7 bases agree with TRBD2. The ends lost 10 bases at V and 3 bases at J; junction bases unmatched: 18. The V gene's germline CDR1 is MNHEY and CDR2 SVGEGT. The CDR3 runs to 17 residues. The CDR3 here is CATTLWGSTSDYNEQFF. DNA for the CDR3: TGTGCCACAACCCTCTGGGGTTCAACTAGCGACTACAATGAGCAGTTCTTC.

In its sample, this clonotype was seen many times. V usage is TRBV4-3 and J usage is TRBJ1-2, with 8 positions matching TRBD1. J was trimmed by 7 bases and V by 3 bases; bases with no gene match: 10. The CDR3 runs 15 residues. The germline V gene has CDR1 LGHNA and CDR2 YSLEER. The DNA for the CDR3 is TGCGCCAGCAGCCAGGCGGACAGGGCCGGTTTTGGCTACACCTTC. Protein sequence: CASSQADRAGFGYTF.

This clonotype was counted between two and nine times. The chain has TRBV6-1 and TRBJ2-7; TRBD1 or TRBD2 may be the D gene (5 bases each). Between the trimmed V and J ends, which lost 0 bases and 0 bases, there was a span of 15 bases. This CDR3 spans 17 amino acids. Germline V gene sequence: CDR1 MNHNS, CDR2 SASEGT. The CDR3 region has the DNA TGTGCCAGCAGTGAAGCAATTGGGACGGGAAGCTCCTACGAGCAGTACTTC. This encodes CASSEAIGTGSSYEQYF.

The sample holds a few counts of this clonotype. CDR3 region: CASMVSGKETQYF. The CDR3 DNA reads as TGCGCCAGCATGGTTAGCGGGAAAGAGACCCAGTACTTC. This chain uses TRBV10-2 with TRBJ2-5, with 8 positions matching TRBD2. V dropped 7 bases and J dropped 3; count of bases not matched to a gene: 4. CDR3 length: 13 residues. Germline V CDR1 and CDR2: WSHSY, SAAADI.

This clonotype was observed a handful of times. The rearrangement uses TRBV15 and TRBJ2-2, with TRBD1 identical over 8 bases. CDR1 LNHNV and CDR2 YYDKDF come from the germline V gene (reference sequence). V lost 1 base, J lost 5 bases, and 15 bases stayed unmatched. The CDR3 runs to 19 residues. The CDR3, as DNA: TGTGCCACCAGCAGAGCACCTCACGGCGCGCAGGGGGCAACCGGGGAGCTGTTTTTT. Its protein is CATSRAPHGAQGATGELFF.

The V gene is TRBV7-9, the J gene TRBJ1-5; the D gene is possibly TRBD1 (5 bases). The germline CDR1 and CDR2 sequences are SEHNR and FQNEAQ (reference sequence). This CDR3 comprises 15 residues. The germline V and J ends were trimmed by 5 bases and 1 base, with 12 bases remaining between them. CDR3 protein: CASSPAGTSNQPQHF. The CDR3 region has the DNA TGTGCCAGCAGCCCCGCGGGGACGAGCAATCAGCCCCAGCATTTT.

There are a few counts of this clonotype. This chain joins TRBV20-1 and TRBJ1-2; D is unclear. Trimming took off 5 bases at V and 5 bases at J, with 12 bases between the two ends. The CDR3 is 12 amino acids. From germline, CDR1 is DFQATT and CDR2 SNEGSKA (reference sequence). CDR3 region: CSALDGLYGYTF. The DNA of the CDR3 is TGCAGTGCTCTCGACGGTTTATATGGCTACACCTTC.

This clonotype was seen only a few times. The chain is built from TRBV3-1 and TRBJ2-7; 10 positions match TRBD2. Unmatched junction bases numbered 10, after V lost 4 bases and J lost 7 bases. There are 15 residues in the CDR3. Germline V gene lookup returns CDR1 LGHDT and CDR2 YNNKEL (reference sequence). CDR3 in DNA: TGTGCCAGCAGCCTTCGGGCTAGCGGGGGAGGTGAGCAGTACTTC. It yields the protein CASSLRASGGGEQYF.

The V and J genes are TRBV7-9 and TRBJ2-7, with D possibly matching TRBD1 (5 bases). The CDR3 is made up of 12 amino acids. CDR1 is SEHNR, CDR2 FQNEAQ, per germline (reference sequence). Trimming removed 4 bases at V and 6 bases at J, with 10 bases between. Written as DNA, the CDR3 is TGTGCCAGCAGCTCCGGACACGGCGAGCAGTACTTC. Protein sequence: CASSSGHGEQYF.

The table lists this clonotype with a few counts. V and J are TRBV29-1 and TRBJ2-1, with 8 nucleotides matching TRBD1. The junction had 6 bases not matched to a gene; V was cut back by 7 bases and J by 7 bases. Germline V gene data show CDR1 as SQVTM and CDR2 as ANQGSEA. CDR3 size: 12 residues. The CDR3, as DNA: TGCAGCGACGACAGGGGTGGGAATGAGCAGTTCTTC. It specifies CSDDRGGNEQFF.